The clone carrying this T cell receptor beta chain was found once. One junction end disagrees with the germline gene, perhaps due to a read error. This CDR3 spans 15 amino acids. CDR1 is PRHDT, CDR2 FYEKMQ, per germline (reference sequence). The data derive from a study of kidney transplant recipient with SARS-CoV-2 infection. TCRdb called the reads again in MiXCR, with one record for every CDR3 protein. This table holds 200,000 to 300,000 distinct CDR3 sequences, about 30% found once. The rearrangement uses TRBV13 and TRBJ2-2; the D gene could be TRBD1 or TRBD2 (5 bases each). The clonotype comes from a male patient aged 25 to 39 who had COVID-19 and was a kidney transplant recipient. Some T cells may be the graft donor's. The sequencing here drew on a blood sample, taken at baseline and around day 110 from a kidney transplant recipient. The CDR3 is CAGSLGQGGTGELFF. The CDR3 DNA is TGTGCCGGCAGCTTAGGGCAGGGCGGGACCGGGGAGCTGTTTTTT.